This entry is about one T cell receptor beta chain. Its specificity is unknown. TCRdb's table, derived via immunoSEQ multiplex PCR, lists solely in-frame clones and lacks some. Among 140,000 to 150,000 clones listed, roughly 90% were seen once. Germline V gene lookup returns CDR1 SGHTA and CDR2 FQGNSA. The ends lost 3 bases at V and 6 bases at J; junction bases unmatched: 9. This CDR3 region has 16 residues. These data originate in a study of T cell responses to AZD1222 COVID-19 vaccine. Study-wide results and limits: With dominance at 160-218 and 743-854, vaccine-associated CD4 TCRs spanned spike.

The chain employs TRBV7-2 and TRBJ2-2, with 8 nucleotides matching TRBD1. The source is an adult who received the AZD1222 COVID-19 vaccine. The sample was peripheral blood, taken 28 days after the second AZD1222 dose. In nucleotides, the CDR3 is TGTGCCAGCAGCTTCTATGTCAGGGGGCGCGCCGGGGAGCTGTTTTTT. Translating it yields CASSFYVRGRAGELFF. The variable domain in full, with the rest retrieved from reference TRBV7-2 and TRBJ2-2, is GAGVSQSPSNKVTEKGKDVELRCDPISGHTALYWYRQSLGQGLEFLIYFQGNSAPDKSGLPSDRFSAERTGGSVSTLTIQRTQQEDSAVYLCASSFYVRGRAGELFFGEGSRLTVL.